The next 31 T cell receptor beta chains were all read from a single sample in a study of T cell repertoires in cytomegalovirus infection. TCRdb called the reads again in MiXCR, with one record for every CDR3 protein. This sample has under 350,000 distinct CDR3 sequences, with 9% to 9.5% found just once. Sequencing used PBMCs. These receptors all stem from a human donor in good health (CMV status not recorded). Some clones in this sample may be carry-over from other donors' samples.

The genes are TRBV28 and TRBJ1-1, with a weak D call TRBD1 (6 bases). CDR3 length: 15 residues. Germline V gives CDR1 MDHEN, CDR2 SYDVKM. Trimming stripped 3 bases from V and 1 base from J, with 12 bases between. CDR3 amino acids: CASSFGGAKNTEAFF. The CDR3 region has the DNA TGTGCCAGCAGTTTTGGGGGGGCTAAGAACACTGAAGCTTTCTTT. Full variable domain (outside the CDR3, taken from reference TRBV28 and TRBJ1-1): DVKVTQSSRYLVKRTGEKVFLECVQDMDHENMFWYRQDPGLGLRLIYFSYDVKMKEKGDIPEGYSVSREKKERFSLILESASTNQTSMYLCASSFGGAKNTEAFFGQGTRLTVV.

The chain is built from TRBV7-6 and TRBJ2-2; a weak D match, TRBD2 (6 bases). Trimming took 4 bases from V and 7 from J, leaving 16 bases between them. The CDR3 has 15 amino acids. Looked up from germline, CDR1 is SGHVS and CDR2 is FNYEAQ. The CDR3: CASSSSGTGGGELFF. CDR3 DNA sequence: TGTGCCAGCAGCTCCTCCGGGACTGGGGGCGGGGAGCTGTTTTTT.

This clonotype has only a few counts. This chain uses TRBV12-3 or TRBV12-4 with TRBJ2-7; no clear D gene. Trimming left V 8 bases short and J 4 bases short, with 18 bases between. This CDR3 has 14 amino acids. Written as DNA, the CDR3 is TGTGCCAGCGCATGGAGCCAGAAGGCGTACGAGCAGTACTTC. Amino acids: CASAWSQKAYEQYF.

This clonotype was seen a few times. Relative to the germline gene, one junction end is altered; a read error may explain this. The genes are TRBV12-3 or TRBV12-4 and TRBJ1-1; maybe TRBD1 (6 bases). This CDR3 is 14 amino acids long. The CDR3 is CASILSGASTEAFF. In DNA, the CDR3 is TGTGCCAGCATTTTATCAGGGGCGAGCACTGAAGCTTTCTTT.

This clonotype has a handful of counts. The chain employs TRBV7-2 and TRBJ1-1, with D unresolved. The germline V gene has CDR1 SGHTA and CDR2 FQGNSA. The CDR3 loop spans 13 amino acids. The V gene lost 5 bases and the J gene lost 7 bases, with 14 bases spanning the gap. The chain's CDR3 is CASSPRNSLEAFF. CDR3 DNA: TGTGCCAGCAGCCCCCGAAACAGCCTTGAAGCTTTCTTT. The full variable domain, with the rest looked up from reference TRBV7-2 and TRBJ1-1, is GAGVSQSPSNKVTEKGKDVELRCDPISGHTALYWYRQSLGQGLEFLIYFQGNSAPDKSGLPSDRFSAERTGGSVSTLTIQRTQQEDSAVYLCASSPRNSLEAFFGQGTRLTVV.

This clonotype occurred many times. The chain couples TRBV7-2 to TRBJ2-1; TRBD2 matches at 16 bases. CDR3 length: 16 amino acids. V gave up 4 bases and J gave up 7 bases; unmatched junction bases: 4. The V gene's germline CDR1 is SGHTA and CDR2 FQGNSA. The CDR3 nucleotides are TGTGCCAGCAGCTGGGGACTAGCGGGGGGGGATAATGAGCAGTTCTTC. Translation: CASSWGLAGGDNEQFF.

This clonotype was detected many times. The genes are TRBV7-8 and TRBJ1-1; perhaps TRBD1 as D (6 bases). The length of the CDR3 is 15 residues. CDR1 is SGHVS, CDR2 FQNEAQ, per germline. The V end lost 5 bases, the J end lost 1 base, and 14 bases lay between the germline ends. CDR3 sequence (DNA): TGTGCCAGCAGCCCGGGGGCGCAGACGAACACTGAAGCTTTCTTT. Translation: CASSPGAQTNTEAFF.

This clonotype has just a few counts. The chain recombines TRBV29-1 with TRBJ2-7; D possibly matches TRBD1 or TRBD2 (5 bases each). There are 13 residues in the CDR3. Germline values: CDR1 SQVTM, CDR2 ANQGSEA. V was cut by 6 bases and J by 4 bases, with 16 bases left in between. CDR3 sequence reads: CSVGEIVGYEQYF. DNA for the CDR3: TGCAGCGTGGGGGAGATCGTTGGGTACGAGCAGTACTTC.

This clonotype was seen more than once but under ten times. The chain links TRBV4-1 to TRBJ1-6; TRBD1 might be the D (5 bases). Trimming stripped 4 bases from V and 9 bases from J, with 19 bases between. Looked up from germline, CDR1 is MGHRA and CDR2 is YSYEKL. This CDR3 is 16 amino acids long. The CDR3: CASSPAVAEGSSPLHF. The CDR3 DNA reads as TGCGCCAGCAGCCCCGCGGTCGCCGAGGGGAGTTCACCCCTCCACTTT.

This clonotype was detected many times. The rearrangement links TRBV7-9 to TRBJ2-1; the D gene is possibly TRBD2 (6 bases). V was clipped by 3 bases and J by 4 bases, with 13 bases between them. The CDR3 runs 15 residues. Germline V gene sequence: CDR1 SEHNR, CDR2 FQNEAQ (reference sequence). The CDR3 loop is CASSFVRTTYNEQFF. CDR3 nucleotide sequence: TGTGCCAGCAGCTTTGTACGGACTACATACAATGAGCAGTTCTTC. The full variable domain, its missing parts supplied by reference TRBV7-9 and TRBJ2-1, is DTGVSQNPRHKITKRGQNVTFRCDPISEHNRLYWYRQTLGQGPEFLTYFQNEAQLEKSRLLSDRFSAERPKGSFSTLEIQRTEQGDSAMYLCASSFVRTTYNEQFFGPGTRLTVL.

This clonotype was seen ten or more times. The V gene is TRBV6-6, the J gene TRBJ1-5; no reliable D call. With 0 bases removed from V and 1 base from J, the gap between germline ends came to 7 bases. Per the germline V gene, CDR1 is MNHNY and CDR2 is SVGAGI (reference sequence). This CDR3 region has 15 residues. The CDR3 spells CASSYSAGSNQPQHF. The CDR3 DNA is TGTGCCAGCAGTTACTCTGCGGGGAGCAATCAGCCCCAGCATTTT.

The J gene is TRBJ2-7, the V gene TRBV7-2; TRBD1 aligns across 8 bases. V trimming: 4 bases; J trimming: 3 bases; junction bases outside the gene matches: 11. Per the germline V gene, CDR1 is SGHTA and CDR2 is FQGNSA. CDR3 size: 16 residues. The CDR3 sequence: CASSSMGSGQGYEQYF. Written as DNA, the CDR3 is TGTGCCAGCAGCTCAATGGGCTCCGGACAGGGCTACGAGCAGTACTTC.

V gene TRBV6-2 or TRBV6-3 combines with J gene TRBJ2-7; D remains unclear. Per germline, CDR1 MNHEY and CDR2 SVGEGT. V shed 6 bases and J shed 3 bases, with 12 bases lying between them. The CDR3 loop spans 13 amino acids. CDR3 sequence: CASSYNSYYEQYF. Written as DNA, the CDR3 is TGTGCCAGCAGCTATAACAGTTACTACGAGCAGTACTTC.

The sample holds a few counts of this clonotype. The rearrangement joins TRBV18 to TRBJ1-3; tentatively, D is TRBD1 (6 bases). V was trimmed by 1 base and J by 2 bases, leaving 18 bases between them. Germline CDR1 is KGHSH and CDR2 is LQKENI. The CDR3 totals 18 residues. DNA of the CDR3: TGTGCCAGCTCACCACTCTCAGGGGAAATAAGTGCTGGAAACACCATATATTTT. It specifies CASSPLSGEISAGNTIYF.

This clonotype occurred many times. The chain recombines TRBV24-1 with TRBJ2-7, with 13 nucleotides matching TRBD2. This CDR3 is 15 amino acids long. Germline V gives CDR1 KGHDR, CDR2 SFDVKD. Germline trimming cut 7 bases from V and 2 bases from J; bases unmatched to any gene: 4. The CDR3 is CATSSGLAGPYEQYF. DNA of the CDR3: TGTGCCACCAGCTCGGGACTAGCGGGACCCTACGAGCAGTACTTC.

This clonotype was recorded a few times. This sequence joins TRBV10-1 and TRBJ2-4; D remains unclear. Germline V gives CDR1 WNHNN, CDR2 SYGVQD (reference sequence). The V gene lost 0 bases and the J gene lost 8 bases, with 8 bases spanning the gap. The CDR3 consists of 13 residues. The CDR3 loop reads CASSESFGYIQYF. CDR3 coding DNA: TGCGCCAGCAGTGAGTCATTCGGGTACATTCAGTACTTC.

This chain joins TRBV5-1 and TRBJ2-6, with TRBD1 identical over 11 bases. V lost 0 bases and J lost 4; bases outside the gene matches: 6. Germline V CDR1 and CDR2: SGHRS, YFSETQ. This CDR3 comprises 18 residues. CDR3 nucleotides: TGCGCCAGCAGCTTGGTCGGACAGGGGGCGGGAGGGGCCAACGTCCTGACTTTC. Protein: CASSLVGQGAGGANVLTF.

This clonotype was seen a few times. CDR3 loop: CSALTNGGLGNQPQHF. CDR3 coding DNA: TGCAGTGCGCTCACTAATGGGGGCTTAGGCAATCAGCCCCAGCATTTT. The V call is TRBV20-1, the J call TRBJ1-5; perhaps TRBD1 as D (6 bases). Germline-derived CDR1 and CDR2 are DFQATT and SNEGSKA (reference sequence). This CDR3 spans 16 amino acids. The ends were cut back, 6 bases at V and 2 bases at J, with 20 bases in the middle.

This clonotype came up a few times. V usage is TRBV7-6 and J usage is TRBJ1-1; perhaps TRBD1 as D (6 bases). V lost 4 bases and J 5 bases, leaving 20 bases between the germline ends. The CDR3 spans 16 residues. Per germline, CDR1 SGHVS and CDR2 FNYEAQ. The CDR3 region is CASSSPGRGGGTEAFF. The CDR3 DNA reads as TGTGCCAGCAGCTCCCCCGGACGGGGGGGCGGAACTGAAGCTTTCTTT.

This clonotype was seen more than once but under ten times. V is TRBV27 and J is TRBJ1-1; 10 bases map to TRBD1. V was clipped by 7 bases and J by 1 base; unmatched bases: 12. The CDR3 is made up of 17 amino acids. Per germline, CDR1 MNHEY and CDR2 SMNVEV (reference sequence). CDR3 DNA: TGTGCCAGCAAAGGGACAGGGGCCATAGAGGGGAACACTGAAGCTTTCTTT. Translation: CASKGTGAIEGNTEAFF.

This clonotype was seen many times. CDR3 amino acids: CASSSRSLGISPSYEQYF. The CDR3 coding sequence is TGTGCCAGCAGCTCCCGGAGCCTCGGGATTTCCCCCTCCTACGAGCAGTACTTC. The chain recombines TRBV7-2 with TRBJ2-7; the D gene is possibly TRBD2 (5 bases). This CDR3 region has 18 residues. Germline V gene sequence: CDR1 SGHTA, CDR2 FQGNSA. V lost 4 bases, J lost 0 bases, and 22 bases lay in between.

This clonotype showed up many times. The rearrangement links TRBV11-2 to TRBJ1-1; no clear D gene. The CDR3 consists of 13 residues. Germline CDR1 is SGHAT and CDR2 is FQNNGV. V lost 3 bases to trimming and J lost 1 base, with 6 bases between them. This CDR3 is CASSLYRNTEAFF. DNA of the CDR3: TGTGCCAGCAGCTTGTATCGGAACACTGAAGCTTTCTTT.

This clonotype was observed a handful of times. The rearrangement uses TRBV20-1 and TRBJ2-7; 11 bases align to TRBD2. This CDR3 region has 13 residues. CDR1 and CDR2 from the germline V gene are DFQATT and SNEGSKA (reference sequence). V was pared by 4 bases and J by 4 bases, with 3 bases of the junction left unmatched. The CDR3 here is CSATLAGGYEQYF. The CDR3 DNA follows: TGCAGTGCTACCCTAGCGGGGGGATACGAGCAGTACTTC.

The rearrangement joins TRBV6-2 or TRBV6-3 to TRBJ2-2; 7 nucleotides agree with TRBD2. The germline CDR1 and CDR2 sequences are MNHEY and SVGEGT. The CDR3 is 17 residues long. V gave up 1 base and J gave up 7 bases; unmatched junction bases: 12. The CDR3 nucleotides are TGTGCCAGCAGTTACTTGTGGCGGGAGCTTCGCCACGGGGAGCTGTTTTTT. Its translation is CASSYLWRELRHGELFF.

This sequence joins TRBV6-6 and TRBJ2-3; 9 bases are shared with TRBD2. Germline CDR1 MNHNY, CDR2 SVGAGI (reference sequence). The V and J ends lost 5 bases and 1 base, in that order; junction bases with no gene match: 10. There are 17 residues in the CDR3. CDR3 sequence (DNA): TGTGCCAGCAGTGCCTTGGCTAGCGGGACCCGCACAGATACGCAGTATTTT. Its translation is CASSALASGTRTDTQYF.

Many counts were recorded for this clonotype. The chain has TRBV7-2 and TRBJ1-3; no clear D. The ends were cut back, 7 bases at V and 3 bases at J, with 16 bases in the middle. Germline loops: CDR1 SGHTA, CDR2 FQGNSA. The CDR3 covers 15 residues. Here the CDR3 reads CASTPHVVFGNTIYF. The DNA of the CDR3 is TGTGCCAGCACCCCCCATGTGGTCTTTGGAAACACCATATATTTT.

Comments on this clonotype: A read error is possible here, since a much larger clone lies one base away. The chain uses TRBV7-2 and TRBJ1-4; D not resolved. There are 12 residues in the CDR3. Germline V gene sequence: CDR1 SGHTA, CDR2 FQGNSA. The CDR3 reads CASILRGEKLFF. Written as DNA, the CDR3 is TGTGCCAGCATCTTACGGGGTGAAAAACTGTTTTTT.

In its sample, this clonotype was seen many times. The chain has TRBV7-8 and TRBJ2-7; D is unclear. Trimming shortened V by 5 bases and J by 7 bases, and 9 bases separated the two germline ends. The CDR3 length is 11 residues. Germline assignment: CDR1 SGHVS and CDR2 FQNEAQ. The CDR3 region has the DNA TGTGCCAGCAGCCCGACCGGGGAGCAGTACTTC. It translates to CASSPTGEQYF.

This clonotype has at least ten counts. The chain has TRBV12-3 or TRBV12-4 and TRBJ2-7; 9 bases align to TRBD1. This CDR3 comprises 16 residues. V gave up 6 bases and J gave up 0 bases; unmatched junction bases: 9. The DNA of the CDR3 is TGTGCCAGCAGCCTCGGGACAGGGTTGAACTCCTACGAGCAGTACTTC. This codes for CASSLGTGLNSYEQYF.

The V and J genes are TRBV15 and TRBJ1-1; D is ambiguous. Deletions cut 4 bases from V and 1 base from J, with 10 bases between. There are 14 residues in the CDR3. CDR1 and CDR2 from the germline V gene are LNHNV and YYDKDF (reference sequence). CDR3 sequence (DNA): TGTGCCACCAGCAACAGTAGAGGGAACACTGAAGCTTTCTTT. Amino acid sequence: CATSNSRGNTEAFF.

V and J are TRBV30 and TRBJ1-4; 8 nucleotides align to TRBD1. Trimming took 7 bases from V and 8 from J; bases not matched to a gene: 6. The CDR3 has 12 amino acids. Germline V gene data show CDR1 as GTSNPN and CDR2 as SVGIG (reference sequence). CDR3 in DNA: TGTGCCTTCGACAGGGGTGCGGAAAAACTGTTTTTT. It encodes CAFDRGAEKLFF.